Described below is a single T cell receptor (beta chain) sequence and its context. Its target is unknown. The repertoire was sequenced with immunoSEQ multiplex PCR; TCRdb's copy has only in-frame clones and lacks some. The sample yields 30,000 or so clones, around 80% seen once. This specimen belongs to a study of PD-1 blockade in classical Hodgkin lymphoma. Study outcomes and limitations: Nivolumab starters within 1 year of ASCT were excluded. Relapsed/refractory patients reportedly had the lowest baseline TCR diversity, below newly diagnosed patients, who were below healthy donors.

V shed 7 bases and J shed 6 bases, with 12 bases lying between them. The CDR3 is 11 residues long. In germline, CDR1 is SQVTM, CDR2 ANQGSEA. Time point denoted: cycle 4 day 1 (C4D1), after 6 weeks of nivolumab. Each patient experienced a relapse that followed autologous stem cell transplantation, and brentuximab vedotin exposure varied. V and J are TRBV29-1 and TRBJ1-1; D gene unclear. This TCR derives from a human donor with classical Hodgkin lymphoma. The source material was peripheral blood mononuclear cells (PBMCs), sampled before the fourth cycle of nivolumab. Here the CDR3 DNA reads TGCAGCGGGCGAACGCGAGCTGAAGCTTTCTTT. Amino acids: CSGRTRAEAFF.